These 5 T cell receptor beta chains were all obtained from the same sample, sequenced in a study of cytotoxic CD8 clonotypes in ibrutinib-treated CLL. Generated by immunoSEQ multiplex PCR, the TCRdb table keeps only in-frame clones and is missing some. The repertoire holds approximately 120,000 clones, with roughly 84% as singletons. The sequencing here drew on PBMCs, taken after 24 months of ibrutinib treatment. The receptors come from a human donor with chronic lymphocytic leukemia.

V usage is TRBV7-3 and J usage is TRBJ2-1; possible D gene TRBD2, 6 bases. Germline loops: CDR1 SGHTA, CDR2 FQGTGA. V was cut by 1 base and J by 6 bases, with 7 bases left in between. The CDR3 runs 13 residues. The CDR3, as DNA: TGTGCCAGCAGCTTAAGGGGACTCAATGAGCAGTTCTTC. Protein sequence: CASSLRGLNEQFF.

This clone was observed once. V and J are TRBV5-4 and TRBJ1-4; 11 nucleotides agree with TRBD1. The CDR3 extends over 16 amino acids. The V and J ends lost 4 bases and 2 bases, in that order; junction bases with no gene match: 4. Germline V CDR1 and CDR2: SGHNT, YYREEE (reference sequence). In DNA, the CDR3 is TGTGCCAGCAGCACCGGGACAGGGGGGACTAATGAAAAACTGTTTTTT. Protein sequence: CASSTGTGGTNEKLFF.

The rearrangement uses TRBV7-3 and TRBJ1-1, with D maybe TRBD1 (6 bases). Germline CDR1 SGHTA, CDR2 FQGTGA. The ends were cut back, 9 bases at V and 1 base at J, with 9 bases in the middle. This CDR3 region has 12 residues. CDR3: CASQGRNTEAFF. CDR3 bases: TGTGCCAGTCAGGGGAGGAACACTGAAGCTTTCTTT.

The chain is built from TRBV30 and TRBJ2-7; D is uncertain. Germline-derived CDR1 and CDR2 are GTSNPN and SVGIG (reference sequence). The germline V and J ends were trimmed by 0 bases and 3 bases, with 12 bases remaining between them. The CDR3 covers 14 residues. The CDR3 DNA reads TGTGCCTGGAGTGTATGGGGAAAGGGCTACGAGCAGTACTTC. It specifies CAWSVWGKGYEQYF.

The rearrangement links TRBV2 to TRBJ2-5; D remains unclear. The ends were cut back, 2 bases at V and 8 bases at J, with 9 bases in the middle. The germline V gene encodes CDR1 SNHLY and CDR2 FYNNEI. The CDR3 extends over 12 amino acids. CDR3 in DNA: TGTGCCAGCAGTGAACCCCAGAGAACCCAGTACTTC. This gives the protein CASSEPQRTQYF. Drawing the rest from reference TRBV2 and TRBJ2-5, the complete variable domain is EPEVTQTPSHQVTQMGQEVILRCVPISNHLYFYWYRQILGQKVEFLVSFYNNEISEKSEIFDDQFSVERPDGSNFTLKIRSTKLEDSAMYFCASSEPQRTQYFGPGTRLLVL.